This T cell receptor (beta chain) emerged from a study of blood T cell repertoires in COVID-19. Study-wide context: From T cells, B-cell-depleted T cells, or PBMCs came the material, which was cDNA or gDNA.

Sequencing used immunoSEQ multiplex PCR; TCRdb keeps in-frame clones, though not all of them. Of about 42,000 clones listed, about 88% were seen once; the top ten hold 6.2%. Germline CDR1 is SGDLS and CDR2 is YYNGEE. The CDR3 has 16 amino acids. The ends lost 3 bases at V and 6 bases at J; junction bases unmatched: 9. The chain is built from TRBV9 and TRBJ2-1; 10 nucleotides line up with TRBD1. This TCR came from a human donor in a cohort sampled during active COVID-19. The sample consisted of peripheral blood. CDR3 residues: CASSAQRDRGSNEQFF. CDR3 in DNA: TGTGCCAGCAGCGCTCAACGGGACAGGGGTTCCAATGAGCAGTTCTTC.